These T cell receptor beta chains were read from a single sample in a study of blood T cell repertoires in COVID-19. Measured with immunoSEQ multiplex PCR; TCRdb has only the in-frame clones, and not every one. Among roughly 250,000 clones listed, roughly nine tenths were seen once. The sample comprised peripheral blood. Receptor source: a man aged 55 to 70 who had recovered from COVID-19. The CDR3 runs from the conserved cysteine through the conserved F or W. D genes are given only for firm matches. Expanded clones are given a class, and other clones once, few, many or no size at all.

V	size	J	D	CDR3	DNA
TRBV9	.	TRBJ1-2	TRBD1	CASSPDRGHLGYGYTF	TGTGCCAGCAGCCCGGACAGGGGGCACCTCGGGTATGGCTACACCTTC
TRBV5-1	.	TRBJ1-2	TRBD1	CASRPGQPRYGYTF	TGCGCCAGCAGGCCGGGACAGCCTCGGTATGGCTACACCTTC
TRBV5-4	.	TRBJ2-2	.	CASSLVQGGELFF	TGTGCCAGCAGCTTGGTGCAGGGCGGGGAGCTGTTTTTT
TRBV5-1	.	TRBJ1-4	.	CASSLDGGNNEKLFF	TGCGCCAGCAGCTTGGACGGCGGCAACAATGAAAAACTGTTTTTT
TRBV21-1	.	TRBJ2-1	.	CASSSRTFDGNEQFF	TGTGCCAGCAGCAGCCGGACATTTGATGGCAATGAGCAGTTCTTC
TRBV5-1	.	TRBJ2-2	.	CASSLKRSGGELFF	TGCGCCAGCAGCTTGAAGCGGTCTGGCGGGGAGCTGTTTTTT
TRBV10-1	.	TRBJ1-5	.	CASSETAGQPQHF	TGCGCCAGCAGTGAAACGGCGGGTCAGCCCCAGCATTTT
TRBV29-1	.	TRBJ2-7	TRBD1	CSVWGQGNEQYF	TGCAGCGTTTGGGGACAGGGTAACGAGCAGTACTTC
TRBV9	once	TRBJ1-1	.	CASSVGGGAANTEAFF	TGTGCCAGCAGCGTAGGGGGCGGGGCGGCAAACACTGAAGCTTTCTTT
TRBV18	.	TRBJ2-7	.	CASSRGVNEQYF	TGTGCCAGCTCACGCGGGGTTAACGAGCAGTACTTC
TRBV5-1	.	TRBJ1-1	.	CASSLGVSDTEAFF	TGCGCCAGCAGCTTAGGGGTATCGGACACTGAAGCTTTCTTT
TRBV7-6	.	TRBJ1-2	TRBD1	CASSPLTGAGRGYTF	TGTGCCAGCAGCCCCCTGACAGGGGCTGGGCGGGGCTACACCTTC
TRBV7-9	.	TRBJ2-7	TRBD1	CASSPTGGTYEQYF	TGTGCCAGCAGCCCGACAGGGGGTACCTACGAGCAGTACTTC
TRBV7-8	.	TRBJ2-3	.	CASSLVGTWGTDTQYF	TGTGCCAGCAGCTTAGTTGGGACTTGGGGCACAGATACGCAGTATTTT
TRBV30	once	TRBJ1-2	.	CAGTQLSAGRRSVGYTF	TGTGCCGGGACTCAGCTTAGTGCAGGGAGGAGGTCGGTTGGCTACACCTTC
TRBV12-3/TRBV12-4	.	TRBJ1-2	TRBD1	CASSPRGRGYTF	TGTGCCAGCAGTCCAAGGGGGCGCGGCTACACCTTC
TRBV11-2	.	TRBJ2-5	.	CASSLRRSQETQYF	TGTGCCAGCAGCTTGCGGCGGTCCCAAGAGACCCAGTACTTC
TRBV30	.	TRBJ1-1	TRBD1	CARASGTANTEAFF	TGTGCCCGCGCCTCCGGGACAGCGAACACTGAAGCTTTCTTT
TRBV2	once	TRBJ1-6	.	CASRPGFHNSPLHF	TGTGCCAGCAGGCCGGGATTCCATAATTCACCCCTCCACTTT
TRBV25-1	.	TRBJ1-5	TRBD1	CASSESGTGKGQPQHF	TGTGCCAGCAGTGAGTCCGGGACAGGGAAGGGTCAGCCCCAGCATTTT
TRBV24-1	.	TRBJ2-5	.	CATSDSEGGLNQETQYF	TGTGCCACCAGTGATTCGGAGGGCGGTTTGAACCAAGAGACCCAGTACTTC
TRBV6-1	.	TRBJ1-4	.	CASSEMGAREKLFF	TGTGCCAGCAGTGAAATGGGGGCGAGGGAAAAACTGTTTTTT
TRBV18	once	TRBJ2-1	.	CASSPLPAGGSYNEQFF	TGTGCCAGCTCACCCCTACCGGCCGGGGGCTCCTACAATGAGCAGTTCTTC
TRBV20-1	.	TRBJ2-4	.	CSATPQVIQYF	TGCAGTGCTACCCCCCAGGTCATTCAGTACTTC
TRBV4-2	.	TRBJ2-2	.	CASSQEKAGYTGELFF	TGTGCCAGCAGCCAAGAGAAGGCAGGGTACACCGGGGAGCTGTTTTTT
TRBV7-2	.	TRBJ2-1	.	CASSPWQGFTPNEQFF	TGTGCCAGCAGCCCCTGGCAGGGATTCACCCCCAATGAGCAGTTCTTC
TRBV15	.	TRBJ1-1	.	CATSDREGMSVAFF	TGTGCCACCAGCGATCGGGAGGGTATGTCAGTAGCTTTCTTT
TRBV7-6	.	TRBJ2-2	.	CASRNQGTGELFF	TGTGCCAGCAGAAATCAGGGTACCGGGGAGCTGTTTTTT
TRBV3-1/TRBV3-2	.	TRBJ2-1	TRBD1	CASRDRDSMLYNEQFF	TGTGCCAGCAGAGACCGGGACAGTATGTTATACAATGAGCAGTTCTTC
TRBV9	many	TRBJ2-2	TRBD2	CASRTSVNTGELFF	TGTGCCAGCAGAACTAGCGTGAACACCGGGGAGCTGTTTTTT
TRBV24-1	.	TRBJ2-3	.	CATSAFQSTDTQYF	TGTGCCACCAGTGCTTTCCAGAGCACAGATACGCAGTATTTT
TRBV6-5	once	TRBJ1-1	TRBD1	CASSRRTGVNTEAFF	TGTGCCAGCAGCCGGCGGACAGGGGTGAACACTGAAGCTTTCTTT
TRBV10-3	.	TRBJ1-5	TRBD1	CAISEGQENQPQHF	TGTGCCATCAGCGAGGGACAGGAAAATCAGCCCCAGCATTTT
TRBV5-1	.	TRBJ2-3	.	CASSLSGRTDTQYF	TGCGCCAGCAGCTTGAGCGGACGCACAGATACGCAGTATTTT
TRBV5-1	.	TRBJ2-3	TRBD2	CASSLGQAGGTDTQYF	TGCGCCAGCAGCTTGGGCCAAGCGGGGGGGACAGATACGCAGTATTTT
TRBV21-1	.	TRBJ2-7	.	CASSKRDRANSYEQYF	TGTGCCAGCAGCAAGCGGGACAGGGCGAACTCCTACGAGCAGTACTTC
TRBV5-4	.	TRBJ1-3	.	CASSSLGGNTIYF	TGTGCCAGCAGCTCTCTGGGCGGAAACACCATATATTTT
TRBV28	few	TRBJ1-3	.	CASSPGLGRAGNTIYF	TGTGCCAGCAGTCCGGGTTTGGGGAGGGCCGGAAACACCATATATTTT
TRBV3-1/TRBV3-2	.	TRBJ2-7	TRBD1	CASSPLGGQGAGEQYF	TGTGCCAGCAGTCCTCTTGGGGGACAGGGGGCGGGCGAGCAGTACTTC
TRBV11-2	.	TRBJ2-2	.	CASSTQHTRENTGELFF	TGTGCCAGCAGCACCCAACATACCCGGGAAAACACCGGGGAGCTGTTTTTT
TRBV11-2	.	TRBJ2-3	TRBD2	CASSGGGPGTDTQYF	TGTGCCAGCAGCGGGGGGGGACCGGGCACAGATACGCAGTATTTT
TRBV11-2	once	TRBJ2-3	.	CASSHGTLYTDTQYF	TGTGCCAGCAGCCACGGGACTCTGTACACAGATACGCAGTATTTT
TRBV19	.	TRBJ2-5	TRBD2	CASSTQRTSGGETQYF	TGTGCCAGTAGTACCCAACGGACTAGCGGGGGGGAGACCCAGTACTTC
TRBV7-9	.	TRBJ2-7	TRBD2	CASSLGLAGDEQYF	TGTGCCAGCAGCTTAGGTCTAGCGGGGGACGAGCAGTACTTC
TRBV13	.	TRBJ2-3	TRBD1	CASAQTGQGRTDTQYF	TGTGCCAGCGCCCAGACGGGACAGGGGAGGACAGATACGCAGTATTTT
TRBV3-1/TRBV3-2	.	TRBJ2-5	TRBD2	CASSQFLGLAGQETQYF	TGTGCCAGCAGCCAATTTTTAGGACTAGCGGGGCAAGAGACCCAGTACTTC
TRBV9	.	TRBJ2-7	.	CASSGRQTVPYEQYF	TGTGCCAGCAGCGGTCGACAGACGGTTCCCTACGAGCAGTACTTC
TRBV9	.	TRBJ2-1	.	CASSVADRYNEQFF	TGTGCCAGCAGCGTAGCAGACAGGTACAATGAGCAGTTCTTC
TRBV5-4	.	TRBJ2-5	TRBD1	CASSTGTGQETQYF	TGTGCCAGCAGTACCGGGACAGGCCAAGAGACCCAGTACTTC
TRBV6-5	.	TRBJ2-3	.	CASRRTATDTQYF	TGTGCCAGCAGAAGGACAGCCACAGATACGCAGTATTTT
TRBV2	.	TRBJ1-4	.	CASSWAGSTLKLFF	TGTGCCAGCAGCTGGGCGGGTAGTACCCTTAAACTGTTTTTT
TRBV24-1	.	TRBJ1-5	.	CATGDSLSAGNQPQHF	TGTGCCACCGGTGACTCCCTTTCTGCAGGCAATCAGCCCCAGCATTTT
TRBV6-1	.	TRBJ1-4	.	CASSDRQTGTNEKLFF	TGTGCCAGCAGTGACCGTCAGACGGGAACTAATGAAAAACTGTTTTTT
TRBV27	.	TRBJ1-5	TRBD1	CASRGTGPQPQHF	TGTGCCAGCAGGGGGACAGGGCCACAGCCCCAGCATTTT
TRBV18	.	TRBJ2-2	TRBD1	CASRMDRVAGELFF	TGTGCCAGCCGTATGGACAGGGTCGCCGGGGAGCTGTTTTTT
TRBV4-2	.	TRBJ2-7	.	CASSQGGDYEQYF	TGTGCCAGCAGCCAAGGGGGAGACTACGAGCAGTACTTC